This TCR beta chain was obtained from a study of CD8+ T cells in alopecia areata. Study conclusions and caveats: Lesional scalp exceeded normal scalp in clonality, especially in alopecia totalis/universalis. Under tofacitinib, numerous expanded lesional clonotypes remained detectable in scalp and blood.

Stated treatment: oral pan-JAK inhibitor, 5-10 mg twice daily. Extraction and reverse transcription of RNA yielded cDNA as the sequencing template. The assay was immunoSEQ multiplex PCR, and TCRdb's table has in-frame clones only and misses some. Altogether roughly 250,000 clones are present, around 64% being singletons, with the ten largest covering about 0.88%. A word on this clone: Its antigen is unknown.

CDR3 length: 13 amino acids. CDR1 is SGHRS, CDR2 YFSETQ, per germline. V trimming: 0 bases; J trimming: 7 bases; junction bases outside the gene matches: 3. This material consisted of CD4+ T cells sorted from blood, taken around week 54, from a patient treated with tofacitinib. This clonotype was sampled from a human donor with alopecia areata. This chain joins TRBV5-1 and TRBJ1-2; 7 nucleotides agree with TRBD1. The DNA of the CDR3 is TGCGCCAGCAGCTTGGGTACAGGGGCTGGCTACACCTTC. This sequence encodes CASSLGTGAGYTF.